This T cell receptor beta chain was identified during a study of shared clonotypes between healthy human individuals. Measured with immunoSEQ multiplex PCR; TCRdb has only the in-frame clones, and not every one. The repertoire holds some 300,000 clones, with more than 60% as singletons. This clone was recorded only once. Antigen: not known. Notes on the study in general: Memory subsets generally showed smaller estimated richness than naive subsets did. Shared clonotypes: 4.5% to 5% naive CD4, around 3.7% naive CD8, under 2.5% memory CD4, about 0.41% memory CD8. Clonotype sharing among donors, it was expected, would be affected by sequencing depth.

V was shortened by 2 bases and J by 3 bases, with 12 bases between the two germline ends. The CDR3 consists of 15 residues. Germline V gives CDR1 MNHGY, CDR2 SVAAGI. The V gene is TRBV6-9, the J gene TRBJ2-3; maybe TRBD2 (5 bases). The TCR was taken from a man in his thirties or forties in good health. What was sequenced was memory CD4+ T cells sorted from blood. Subset noted: CD45RA-negative fraction. In DNA, the CDR3 is TGTGCCAGCAGTTATGGAGGAGGCAATACAGATACGCAGTATTTT. This gives the protein CASSYGGGNTDTQYF.